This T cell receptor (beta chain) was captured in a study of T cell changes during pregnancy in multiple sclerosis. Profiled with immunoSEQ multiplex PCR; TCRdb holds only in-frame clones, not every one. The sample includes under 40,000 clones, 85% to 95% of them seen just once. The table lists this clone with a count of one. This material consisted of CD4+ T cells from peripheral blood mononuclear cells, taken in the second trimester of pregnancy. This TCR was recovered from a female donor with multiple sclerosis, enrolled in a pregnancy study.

The CDR3 nucleotides read TGTGCCATCAGTAATTCCGAGACAGGTCCAACTAATGAAAAACTGTTTTTT. This codes for CAISNSETGPTNEKLFF. The chain recombines TRBV10-3 with TRBJ1-4, with D perhaps matching TRBD1 (6 bases). Germline CDR1 reads ENHRY; CDR2 reads SYGVKD. This CDR3 region has 17 residues. Trimming took off 5 bases at V and 0 bases at J, with 16 bases between the two ends.